Listed below are T cell receptor beta chains from one sample, sequenced in a study of blood T cell repertoires in COVID-19. Using immunoSEQ multiplex PCR, the repertoire was profiled, and TCRdb retains in-frame clones only, with some absent. The sample lists fewer than 350,000 clones; 85% were seen once. Sequences were obtained from PBMCs or T cells enriched from blood (not recorded which). These receptors all stem from a woman aged 25 to 39 who had been exposed to COVID-19. Each CDR3 is given with its conserved first and last residue.

j_call: TRBJ1-2
v_call: TRBV24-1
cdr3_aa: CATSDPGTGNYGYTF

j_call: TRBJ1-1
v_call: TRBV30
cdr3_aa: CAWSREQGVAFF

j_call: TRBJ2-5
v_call: TRBV11-2
cdr3_aa: CASSLVGLAGLETQYF

j_call: TRBJ2-7
v_call: TRBV7-9
cdr3_aa: CASSLTAGQYF

j_call: TRBJ2-7
v_call: TRBV19
cdr3_aa: CASSPPTSGIPYEQYF

j_call: TRBJ2-5
v_call: TRBV28
cdr3_aa: CASSSLGKTGGRETQYF

j_call: TRBJ2-1
v_call: TRBV24-1
cdr3_aa: CATRARDRAYNEQFF

j_call: TRBJ1-2
v_call: TRBV7-9
cdr3_aa: CASSLEATAYGYTF

j_call: TRBJ2-2
v_call: TRBV5-1
cdr3_aa: CASSWSTSQNTGELFF

j_call: TRBJ2-7
v_call: TRBV10-1
cdr3_aa: CASSESSGRKYEQYF

j_call: TRBJ2-1
v_call: TRBV6-1
cdr3_aa: CASSEEGGVRDNEQFF

j_call: TRBJ1-6
v_call: TRBV3-1/TRBV3-2
cdr3_aa: CASSQGGRGNSPLHF

j_call: TRBJ1-1
v_call: TRBV28
cdr3_aa: CASSALGGGNTEAFF

j_call: TRBJ1-1
v_call: TRBV27
cdr3_aa: CASSTGGVESTEAFF

j_call: TRBJ2-3
v_call: TRBV2
cdr3_aa: CASTIYLGTDTQYF

j_call: TRBJ2-5
v_call: TRBV24-1
cdr3_aa: CATSDLGRGSGTQYF

j_call: TRBJ1-1
v_call: TRBV29-1
cdr3_aa: CSVELGQVEYTEAFF

j_call: TRBJ1-2
v_call: TRBV24-1
cdr3_aa: CATSDPGQAGYGYTF

j_call: TRBJ2-1
v_call: TRBV6-4
cdr3_aa: CASSPHAYVGGGTNEQFF

j_call: TRBJ2-1
v_call: TRBV11-3
cdr3_aa: CASSSPGASYNEQFF

j_call: TRBJ2-3
v_call: TRBV7-9
cdr3_aa: CASTIPSGSTDTQYF

j_call: TRBJ2-1
v_call: TRBV3-1/TRBV3-2
cdr3_aa: CASSQVLSSGSNEQFF

j_call: TRBJ1-1
v_call: TRBV5-1
cdr3_aa: CASSSGGYTEAFF

j_call: TRBJ1-1
v_call: TRBV7-6
cdr3_aa: CASVPGRSTEAFF

j_call: TRBJ2-3
v_call: TRBV16
cdr3_aa: CASSPRGTTDTQYF

j_call: TRBJ1-6
v_call: TRBV11-3
cdr3_aa: CASSSTPLSPLHF

j_call: TRBJ2-1
v_call: TRBV3-1/TRBV3-2
cdr3_aa: CASSPGGGWNEQFF

j_call: TRBJ2-2
v_call: TRBV28
cdr3_aa: CASSSPGQGATGELFF